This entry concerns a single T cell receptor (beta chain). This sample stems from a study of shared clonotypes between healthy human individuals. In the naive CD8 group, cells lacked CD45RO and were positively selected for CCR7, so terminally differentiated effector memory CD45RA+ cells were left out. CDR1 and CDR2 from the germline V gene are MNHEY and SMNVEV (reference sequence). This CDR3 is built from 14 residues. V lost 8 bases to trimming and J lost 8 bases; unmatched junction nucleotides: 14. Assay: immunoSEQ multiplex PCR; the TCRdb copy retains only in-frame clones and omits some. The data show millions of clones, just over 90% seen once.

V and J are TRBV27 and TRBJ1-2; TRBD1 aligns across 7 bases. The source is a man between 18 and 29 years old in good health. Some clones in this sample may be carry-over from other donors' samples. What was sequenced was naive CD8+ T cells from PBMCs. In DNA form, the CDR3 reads TGTGCCAGCGGAAAGACAGGGAGTGGGATCGGCTACACCTTC. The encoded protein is CASGKTGSGIGYTF.